A selection of T cell receptor beta chains follows, all from one sample in a study of T-cell reconstitution after alpha-beta-depleted transplantation in children. In TCRdb, the PCR reads were re-called with MiXCR into one record per CDR3 protein. The profile covers approximately 650,000 distinct CDR3 sequences, with 10% to 15% appearing a single time and around 0.79% taken by the ten largest. This specimen consisted of PBMCs, obtained before TCRalphabeta/CD19-depleted stem cell transplant. The receptors here all came from a girl aged 2-15 years with congenital amegakaryocytic thrombocytopenia, due to receive a stem cell transplant. The CDR3 runs from the conserved cysteine through the conserved F or W. A D gene is named only where the DNA matches it firmly. The listing skips clone size in some rows; elsewhere it reads once, few, many or a size class.

>TRBJ2-1|TRBV29-1|TRBD2|many
TGCAGCGTTCGCGGGACTAGCGGGAGGCCCCCCCGGGACAATGAGCAGTTCTTC
CSVRGTSGRPPRDNEQFF
>TRBJ2-3|TRBV20-1|NA|many
TGCAGTGCTACGCCGCTTAGCGGAGAGTACACAGATACGCAGTATTTT
CSATPLSGEYTDTQYF
>TRBJ2-3|TRBV10-3|TRBD2|NA
TGTGCCACCTCTAGCGGGATTAGCACAGATACGCAGTATTTT
CATSSGISTDTQYF
>TRBJ2-7|TRBV19|NA|few
TGTGCCAGTAGTATGGGTGTTAGTAGCTACGAGCAGTACTTC
CASSMGVSSYEQYF
>TRBJ2-5|TRBV3-1|TRBD1|few
TGTGCCAGCAGCCCACGAGACAGGGTGACGAGAGAGACCCAGTACTTC
CASSPRDRVTRETQYF
>TRBJ1-5|TRBV5-5|NA|NA
TGTGCCAGCAGCTTGGAAGCTCTGAATCAGCCCCAGCATTTT
CASSLEALNQPQHF
>TRBJ2-5|TRBV5-6|NA|NA
TGTGCCAGCAGCTTATTTCGAGCGGAGTTCCACTCAGAGACCCAGTACTTC
CASSLFRAEFHSETQYF
>TRBJ2-1|TRBV29-1|NA|many
TGCAGCGTTGAATCTACAGGGTTTTACAATGAGCAGTTCTTC
CSVESTGFYNEQFF
>TRBJ2-1|TRBV20-1|TRBD1|many
TGCAGTGCCCCCTCCGGGACAGAACTCAATGAGCAGTTCTTC
CSAPSGTELNEQFF
>TRBJ1-6|TRBV29-1|TRBD1|many
TGCAGCGTTCAACAGGGGGGGAATTCACCCCTCCACTTT
CSVQQGGNSPLHF
>TRBJ2-7|TRBV12-3/TRBV12-4|NA|few
TGTGCCAGCAGCCCGCTATACAACTCCTACGAGCAGTACTTC
CASSPLYNSYEQYF
>TRBJ1-2|TRBV5-1|NA|many
TGCGCCAGCAGCCCGGCTCCGGACAACTATGGCTACACCTTC
CASSPAPDNYGYTF
>TRBJ2-7|TRBV20-1|NA|many
TGCAGTGCTAGAGGAAGGGATTGGCGGTTCTCCTACGAGCAGTACTTC
CSARGRDWRFSYEQYF
>TRBJ1-4|TRBV28|NA|few
TGTGCCAGCAGTCCCACCACCCGACGGGAAAAACTGTTTTTT
CASSPTTRREKLFF
>TRBJ2-7|TRBV5-6|NA|NA
TGTGCCAGCAGCTATCTCCTTGGCGGAGCAAACCCAAACGAGCAGTACTTC
CASSYLLGGANPNEQYF
>TRBJ2-2|TRBV12-3/TRBV12-4|NA|many
TGTGCCAGCAGAACCACACTGACCGGGGAGCTGTTTTTT
CASRTTLTGELFF
>TRBJ1-2|TRBV6-4|NA|many
TGTGCCAGCAGTGACTCCCAGGGCAGTCCATACTATGGCTACACCTTC
CASSDSQGSPYYGYTF
>TRBJ2-3|TRBV20-1|NA|many
TGCAGTGCTAGCGTACCACGGGGACCCACAGATACGCAGTATTTT
CSASVPRGPTDTQYF
>TRBJ2-1|TRBV20-1|NA|few
TGCAGTGCTAGAGACACCCCGGTGGGGTTATACAATGAGCAGTTCTTC
CSARDTPVGLYNEQFF
>TRBJ1-5|TRBV5-1|NA|NA
TGCGCCAGCAGCTTCCCGGGGCTGGGCGGCAATCAGCCCCAGCATTTT
CASSFPGLGGNQPQHF
>TRBJ2-3|TRBV7-2|TRBD2|NA
TGTGCCAGCATTAGCGGGAGTGGGGCAGATACGCAGTATTTT
CASISGSGADTQYF
>TRBJ2-7|TRBV12-3/TRBV12-4|NA|few
TGTGCCAGCAGTTTCTCGAAGGGTTGGGGCTACGAGCAGTACTTC
CASSFSKGWGYEQYF
>TRBJ2-4|TRBV5-6|TRBD2|many
TGTGCCAGCAGCTTGAGGGTTAGGGCTAGCGGGAGGCTAAACATTCAGTACTTC
CASSLRVRASGRLNIQYF
>TRBJ2-7|TRBV5-1|NA|NA
TGCGCCAGCAGCTTGGACGGGCGCGGCACCTACGAGCAGTACTTC
CASSLDGRGTYEQYF
>TRBJ2-5|TRBV5-5|NA|NA
TGTGCCAGCAGCTTGACGGCGAGCCAGGGCCAAGAGACCCAGTACTTC
CASSLTASQGQETQYF
>TRBJ1-1|TRBV29-1|NA|NA
TGCAGCGTTGAAGGGCGGGTGTCGGCTGAAGCTTTCTTT
CSVEGRVSAEAFF
>TRBJ2-7|TRBV7-8|NA|NA
TGTGCCAGCAGCTTGGGGCGTGGTGTCAGCGGCTTCTCCTACGAGCAGTACTTC
CASSLGRGVSGFSYEQYF
>TRBJ2-7|TRBV20-1|TRBD2|many
TGCAGTGCTGTGGGACTAGCGGGCCGATACGAGCAGTACTTC
CSAVGLAGRYEQYF
>TRBJ2-2|TRBV20-1|TRBD2|many
TGCAGTGCTAGAGATGGGGGACTAGCGGGCCGGGAGCTGTTTTTT
CSARDGGLAGRELFF
>TRBJ2-7|TRBV5-1|NA|many
TGCGCCAGCAGCTTGGAGGGAGCGGGCGAGCAGTACTTC
CASSLEGAGEQYF
>TRBJ2-3|TRBV7-2|NA|few
TGTGCCAGCAGCAGAAGGGTCAGGCGCACAGATACGCAGTATTTT
CASSRRVRRTDTQYF
>TRBJ2-1|TRBV6-6|NA|many
TGTGCCAGCAGCCGGGACCTTTACAATGAGCAGTTCTTC
CASSRDLYNEQFF
>TRBJ2-3|TRBV5-1|TRBD2|many
TGCGCCAGTCGAGCGGGATTGGGTTCCGATACGCAGTATTTT
CASRAGLGSDTQYF
>TRBJ2-1|TRBV5-1|NA|many
TGCGCCAGCAGCTTGGACCCTCGAAGCTCCTACAATGAGCAGTTCTTC
CASSLDPRSSYNEQFF
>TRBJ2-1|TRBV11-2|NA|few
TGTGCCAGCAGCGGATCGATAACTGGTGGGCAGTTCTTC
CASSGSITGGQFF
>TRBJ2-1|TRBV12-3/TRBV12-4|TRBD2|NA
TGTGCCAGCAGGGAGCCGGTAGGACTAGCGGGGGTGAGCTCCTGCAATGAGCAGTTCTTC
CASREPVGLAGVSSCNEQFF
>TRBJ1-6|TRBV28|NA|NA
TGTGCCAGCACGTTTAAGATTTTCTCACCCCTCCACTTT
CASTFKIFSPLHF
>TRBJ2-2|TRBV11-2|NA|many
TGTGCCAGCAGCTTAGGGCTAGCGAAGACCGGGGAGCTGTTTTTT
CASSLGLAKTGELFF
>TRBJ2-7|TRBV5-1|NA|many
TGCGCCAGCAGCTTCGAAGGGAGCAAGTACTTC
CASSFEGSKYF
>TRBJ2-1|TRBV5-5|TRBD2|many
TGTGCCAGCAGCTTCCTAGCGGGAGAGGGTAGAGATGAGCAGTTCTTC
CASSFLAGEGRDEQFF
>TRBJ2-3|TRBV6-5|NA|NA
TGTGCCAGCAGTTCCGGGTGGCGCAAAAGGGATACGCAGTATTTT
CASSSGWRKRDTQYF
>TRBJ2-1|TRBV20-1|NA|many
TGCAGTGCCAGTGCAGGGCGTTACAATGAGCAGTTCTTC
CSASAGRYNEQFF
>TRBJ2-1|TRBV7-9|TRBD1|many
TGTGCCAGCAGCAGGGGACAGGGACACAATGAGCAGTTCTTC
CASSRGQGHNEQFF
>TRBJ1-2|TRBV29-1|TRBD1|many
TGCAGCGTTGGGACAGGGGGCAACTATGGCTACACCTTC
CSVGTGGNYGYTF
>TRBJ1-1|TRBV7-9|TRBD1|NA
TGTGCCAGCAGCCCATCCGACAGGGGGTTGAGGAACACTGAAGCTTTCTTT
CASSPSDRGLRNTEAFF
>TRBJ2-5|TRBV27|NA|many
TGTGCCAGCAGTAAACTAGCCCCGCACACACAAGAGACCCAGTACTTC
CASSKLAPHTQETQYF
>TRBJ2-5|TRBV15|NA|NA
TGTGCCACCAGCAGAGAAGGCATGGGGCGGGGATTCCGGGAGACCCAGTACTTC
CATSREGMGRGFRETQYF
>TRBJ1-5|TRBV20-1|NA|many
TGCAGTGCTAGAGGGGGGCTCAATCAGCCCCAGCATTTT
CSARGGLNQPQHF
>TRBJ2-1|TRBV11-2|NA|NA
TGTGCCAGCAGCTTAGAGGCCGGTCGAGAGCAGTTCTTC
CASSLEAGREQFF
>TRBJ2-7|TRBV29-1|NA|few
TGCAGCGTTGGTAGCAGGGGAACCTACGAGCAGTACTTC
CSVGSRGTYEQYF
>TRBJ2-2|TRBV28|TRBD2|few
TGTGCCAGCAGGCCGTGGCTAGCGGGAGGGGACGGGGAGCTGTTTTTT
CASRPWLAGGDGELFF
>TRBJ2-7|TRBV20-1|NA|many
TGCAGTGCTAGAGTAGACAGTTACTACGAGCAGTACTTC
CSARVDSYYEQYF
>TRBJ2-3|TRBV5-1|TRBD2|few
TGCGCCAGCAGCTTATCGAACGGGAGGACAGATACGCAGTATTTT
CASSLSNGRTDTQYF
>TRBJ1-3|TRBV28|NA|NA
TGTGCCAGCAGTAACTTAGGGGCCCGCTCTGGAAACACCATATATTTT
CASSNLGARSGNTIYF
>TRBJ2-1|TRBV12-3/TRBV12-4|NA|many
TGTGCCAGCAGGCCAGGATATAGCGGTAATGAGCAGTTCTTC
CASRPGYSGNEQFF
>TRBJ1-1|TRBV5-1|NA|many
TGCGCCAGCAGCCTACACCGGGACGCGTGGAACACTGAAGCTTTCTTT
CASSLHRDAWNTEAFF
>TRBJ1-5|TRBV7-3|NA|NA
TGTGCCAGCAGCTTAGCCCCAGGTCAGCCCCAGCATTTT
CASSLAPGQPQHF
>TRBJ1-3|TRBV6-5|NA|many
TGTGCCAGCAGTTACTCGGATACGTCTGGAAACACCATATATTTT
CASSYSDTSGNTIYF
>TRBJ1-2|TRBV12-3/TRBV12-4|NA|few
TGTGCCAGCACCCTAGGTGGAAGGGTATTTAAGGGCTACACCTTC
CASTLGGRVFKGYTF